The 21 T cell receptor beta chains listed next were all sequenced from one sample in a study of cytomegalovirus exposure and HLA in healthy donors. The study ran its PCR with 60 Vbeta and 13 Jbeta primers. Profiled with immunoSEQ multiplex PCR; TCRdb holds only in-frame clones, not every one. This table holds 130,000 or so clones, 80% to 90% found once. Sequenced material: PBMCs. The receptor source for this set is a young woman in good health and CMV-seropositive.

V and J are TRBV10-3 and TRBJ1-6; 9 bases fit TRBD1. Germline V gene sequence: CDR1 ENHRY, CDR2 SYGVKD. Trimming cost V 0 bases and J 9 bases; bases outside gene matches: 3. This CDR3 comprises 15 residues. The DNA for the CDR3 is TGTGCCATCAGTGAGTCGGGGGACAGGGCTTCACCCCTCCACTTT. Translated, it gives CAISESGDRASPLHF.

In its sample, this clone was seen once. This chain links TRBV28 with TRBJ2-5; no reliable D call. Between the trimmed V and J ends, which lost 3 bases and 5 bases, there was a span of 13 bases. The CDR3 covers 14 residues. Germline CDR1 MDHEN, CDR2 SYDVKM. The CDR3 sequence: CASSFLLTSETQYF. The CDR3 coding sequence is TGTGCCAGCAGTTTTTTACTAACGTCGGAGACCCAGTACTTC. Full variable domain (missing parts from reference TRBV28 and TRBJ2-5): DVKVTQSSRYLVKRTGEKVFLECVQDMDHENMFWYRQDPGLGLRLIYFSYDVKMKEKGDIPEGYSVSREKKERFSLILESASTNQTSMYLCASSFLLTSETQYFGPGTRLLVL.

The sample holds one count of this clone. The rearrangement uses TRBV27 and TRBJ1-1, with 9 bases matching TRBD1. CDR1 and CDR2 (germline): MNHEY, SMNVEV (reference sequence). J lost 5 bases, V lost 5 bases, and 6 bases had no gene match. This CDR3 is built from 14 residues. CDR3 protein: CASSRNDRGTEAFF. Here the CDR3 DNA reads TGTGCCAGCAGTCGGAACGACAGGGGGACTGAAGCTTTCTTT.

The genes are TRBV25-1 and TRBJ2-7; D uncertain. The CDR3 is 14 amino acids. Trimming removed 3 bases at V and 2 bases at J, with 11 bases between. Germline V lookup: CDR1 MGHDK, CDR2 SYGVNS. CDR3 DNA: TGTGCCAGCAGTGAGAGGCAGAACACCTACGAGCAGTACTTC. Its translation: CASSERQNTYEQYF.

This chain links TRBV28 with TRBJ2-3; no clear D gene. The germline V gene has CDR1 MDHEN and CDR2 SYDVKM. The CDR3 has 14 amino acids. V was shortened by 1 base and J by 0 bases, with 5 bases between the two germline ends. This CDR3 reads CASSLSPSTDTQYF. The CDR3 nucleotides are TGTGCCAGCAGTTTATCCCCTAGCACAGATACGCAGTATTTT. The full variable domain, in which reference TRBV28 and TRBJ2-3 provide the parts outside the CDR3, is DVKVTQSSRYLVKRTGEKVFLECVQDMDHENMFWYRQDPGLGLRLIYFSYDVKMKEKGDIPEGYSVSREKKERFSLILESASTNQTSMYLCASSLSPSTDTQYFGPGTRLTVL.

The V call is TRBV5-6, the J call TRBJ2-1, with TRBD1 matching over 7 bases. The CDR3 is made up of 17 amino acids. The germline V gene has CDR1 SGHDT and CDR2 YYEEEE. J was trimmed by 5 bases and V by 4 bases; bases with no gene match: 15. The DNA for the CDR3 is TGTGCCAGCAGCCGTCTACAGGGGATAGGTTTAAACAATGAGCAGTTCTTC. Translation gives CASSRLQGIGLNNEQFF.

This clone was seen more than once but under ten times. V is TRBV6-1 and J is TRBJ1-2; 7 bases are shared with TRBD1. With V trimmed by 2 bases and J by 0 bases, 3 bases remained unmatched. The CDR3 contains 15 residues. The germline V gene encodes CDR1 MNHNS and CDR2 SASEGT. CDR3 loop: CASSEKTGTNYGYTF. For the CDR3, the DNA is TGTGCCAGCAGTGAAAAGACAGGGACTAACTATGGCTACACCTTC.

The rearrangement joins TRBV4-1 to TRBJ2-7; D gene unclear. Per the germline V gene, CDR1 is MGHRA and CDR2 is YSYEKL. V lost 0 bases and J 4 bases, leaving 7 bases between the germline ends. The CDR3 is 13 residues long. The CDR3, as DNA: TGCGCCAGCAGCCAAGAATCAGTTTACGAGCAGTACTTC. Translated: CASSQESVYEQYF.

The V gene is TRBV25-1, the J gene TRBJ1-4; a weak D match, TRBD1 (6 bases). Trimming pared 2 bases from V and 5 bases from J, leaving 12 bases between. From germline, CDR1 is MGHDK and CDR2 SYGVNS. The CDR3 has 15 residues. CDR3 region: CASSEKARGNEKLFF. The CDR3 bases are TGTGCCAGCAGTGAAAAGGCCAGGGGAAATGAAAAACTGTTTTTT.

The chain links TRBV9 to TRBJ2-7; TRBD2 matches 9 bases. The length of the CDR3 is 15 residues. Germline V CDR1 and CDR2: SGDLS, YYNGEE. The V gene end was trimmed by 3 bases and the J gene end by 7 bases; junction bases not matched to a gene: 11. The chain's CDR3 is CASSAGTSLEEEQYF. CDR3 DNA: TGTGCCAGCAGCGCCGGGACTAGCTTAGAAGAGGAGCAGTACTTC.

The gene calls are TRBV2 and TRBJ2-1; TRBD2 agrees at 7 bases. The junction had 17 bases not matched to a gene; V was cut back by 6 bases and J by 12 bases. The CDR3 is made up of 15 amino acids. CDR1 and CDR2 (germline): SNHLY, FYNNEI. DNA of the CDR3: TGTGCCAGCAGCAAGAGCGGGGCCACTTACAGTGTGCAGTTCTTC. Its protein product is CASSKSGATYSVQFF.

V usage is TRBV30 and J usage is TRBJ2-5; 12 nucleotides match TRBD1. Germline values: CDR1 GTSNPN, CDR2 SVGIG (reference sequence). This CDR3 is 13 amino acids long. CDR3 in DNA: TGTGGGGTAGGGACAGGGGGCGCGGAGACCCAGTACTTC. It specifies CGVGTGGAETQYF.

The chain recombines TRBV29-1 with TRBJ2-1; 13 positions match TRBD2. This CDR3 region has 14 residues. The V and J ends lost 5 bases and 7 bases, in that order; junction bases with no gene match: 5. Germline CDR1 and CDR2: SQVTM and ANQGSEA. The CDR3: CSVRTSGGGNEQFF. In DNA form, the CDR3 reads TGCAGCGTTAGAACTAGCGGGGGGGGGAATGAGCAGTTCTTC.

This CDR3 is CSADRAREQFF. The CDR3 region has the DNA TGCAGCGCGGACAGGGCTCGTGAGCAGTTCTTC. The genes are TRBV29-1 and TRBJ2-1; 8 positions match TRBD1. Per germline, CDR1 SQVTM and CDR2 ANQGSEA. CDR3 size: 11 residues. V shed 7 bases and J 9 bases; nucleotides not matched to a gene: 5.

V and J are TRBV6-5 and TRBJ1-2; 10 bases match TRBD1. Trimming removed 6 bases from V and 7 bases from J; junction bases left unmatched: 11. CDR1 is MNHEY and CDR2 is SVGAGI in the germline V gene. This CDR3 is 15 amino acids long. The CDR3 sequence: CASRPTGTGASGYTF. CDR3 in DNA: TGTGCCAGCAGACCTACCGGGACAGGGGCTTCTGGCTACACCTTC.

The chain is built from TRBV7-3 and TRBJ2-3; TRBD2 aligns across 7 bases. Germline V gene sequence: CDR1 SGHTA, CDR2 FQGTGA. CDR3 length equals 14 residues. The ends lost 4 bases at V and 6 bases at J; junction bases unmatched: 7. For the CDR3, the DNA is TGTGCCAGCAGCTGGTCGGGGGGTACGGATACGCAGTATTTT. This sequence encodes CASSWSGGTDTQYF.

This rearrangement joins TRBV10-1 to TRBJ2-1; D not resolved. The CDR3 is 15 amino acids. The germline CDR1 and CDR2 sequences are WNHNN and SYGVQD (reference sequence). V dropped 4 bases and J dropped 0 bases, with 10 bases sitting between them. CDR3 sequence reads: CASSALRSSYNEQFF. The DNA of the CDR3 is TGCGCCAGCAGTGCCCTCCGGAGCTCCTACAATGAGCAGTTCTTC.

The chain has TRBV30 and TRBJ1-2, with 10 bases lining up with TRBD1. Germline V gene data show CDR1 as GTSNPN and CDR2 as SVGIG (reference sequence). With V trimmed by 7 bases and J by 2 bases, 4 bases remained unmatched. This CDR3 contains 13 residues. The CDR3 coding sequence is TGTGCCTTAGACAGGGGGCTCAACTATGGCTACACCTTC. This encodes CALDRGLNYGYTF.

This chain uses TRBV6-4 with TRBJ1-1; D is ambiguous. Deletions cut 4 bases from V and 4 bases from J, with 10 bases between. Germline lookup yields CDR1 MRHNA and CDR2 SNTAGT. CDR3 length: 13 amino acids. The CDR3 loop reads CASSADEGTEAFF. DNA of the CDR3: TGTGCCAGCAGTGCGGACGAGGGCACTGAAGCTTTCTTT.

The rearrangement links TRBV6-1 to TRBJ2-5; D may be TRBD1 (6 bases). The germline V gene has CDR1 MNHNS and CDR2 SASEGT. V lost 1 base and J 4 bases, leaving 13 bases between the germline ends. The CDR3 is 15 amino acids. DNA of the CDR3: TGTGCCAGCAGTGAAGGGTGGGGGCCGAGAGAGACCCAGTACTTC. It yields the protein CASSEGWGPRETQYF.

The chain carries TRBV6-5 and TRBJ1-1; 8 nucleotides line up with TRBD1. In germline, CDR1 is MNHEY, CDR2 SVGAGI. The CDR3 loop spans 15 amino acids. V was pared by 6 bases and J by 4 bases, with 10 bases of the junction left unmatched. The CDR3 loop reads CASRTRQGMSTEAFF. For the CDR3, the DNA is TGTGCCAGCAGGACTCGACAGGGGATGTCCACTGAAGCTTTCTTT.